This TCR beta chain was documented in a study of cytomegalovirus exposure and HLA in healthy donors (dated by TCRdb to about 2017). For the study in its entirety: According to an earlier analysis of several hundred of the donors, about 179 million T cells yielded approximately 120 million unique TCR beta sequences and 276 Gb of sequence data. A separate validation cohort of more than 100 different subjects was used in addition to the approximately 700-subject first cohort. Donor age, sex, ethnicity and CMV serostatus were compiled together with the repertoire data. On average, roughly 200,000 unique TCR beta nucleotide sequences were sequenced per donor among more than 350 genotyped donors of the cohort, with 15% to 20% of those sequences being non-productive. The study aimed to test whether signatures of past pathogen exposure could be identified by cataloging public T cell receptors. In a later genetic analysis, genome-wide SNP genotypes for about 65% of the roughly 670 donors were used, and that subset was treated as a discovery cohort. Around 330 gigabases of sequencing data and around 90 million unique TCR sequences made up an early release that covered several hundred HLA-typed donors. Typing coverage varied by locus: roughly 629-640 donors for A, B, C, DRB1 and DQB1; about 520 for DQA1; about 600 for DPA1; more than 450 for DPB1. A few DR-DQ haplotypes were treated as single units for association and clustering because of strong linkage in the cohort. An earlier analysis of 500 to 650 of the donors applied high-throughput TCR beta sequencing to assess whether each TCR beta V gene segment acted as functional or pseudogenic. To study patterns of TCR occurrence, a later analysis re-analyzed previously published TCR beta repertoires from 650 to 750 donors and added high-resolution HLA genotyping. Rather than drawing on any new phenotypic data, the later analysis identified candidate immune exposures from TCR beta sequences and the way those sequences occurred across donors. Both class I and class II loci were covered by HLA typing, at four-digit resolution. The genetic ancestry cluster associated with self-reported Caucasian donors included roughly four fifths of the roughly 400 genotyped donors. The study combined high-throughput TCR immunosequencing, statistical association of individual TCRs with disease status, and machine learning to predict cytomegalovirus infection status. The study used immunosequencing to profile the T cell repertoires of several hundred subjects and linked those repertoires to cytomegalovirus serostatus. All discovery cohort repertoires had been generated on a single sequencing platform.

The library was built by means of the immunoSEQ multiplex PCR assay. For the multiplex PCR, a mixture combining 60 forward primers for TCR Vbeta segments and 13 reverse primers for TCR Jbeta segments was used. The CDR3 region of rearranged TCR beta genes was amplified from genomic DNA by a multiplex PCR assay. The amplified TCR beta libraries were sequenced on the Illumina HiSeq System as 87-base-pair reads. As for the original processing: In a later analysis, roughly 80 million unique TCR beta chains were counted across the roughly 610 repertoires, and approximately 11 million of these chains were shared by at least two donors. To remove PCR and sequencing errors, raw reads were error-corrected and collapsed into unique sequences using a nearest-neighbor algorithm that merged closely related sequences. Alignment of CDR3 sequences to IMGT reference sequences was used to assign V, D and J gene segments. For a sequence to be retained, at least a six-nucleotide match to both a V gene segment and a J gene segment was required. Rearrangements were classified as productive when the CDR3 lacked stop codons and remained in frame with V and J, and all other rearrangements were classified as non-productive. CDR3 was defined by IMGT convention, running from the second conserved V-encoded cysteine to the conserved J-encoded phenylalanine. In an earlier analysis of just under 600 of the donors, sequences lacking an unambiguous match to a single V gene segment were excluded. An earlier analysis of around 600 of the donors classified V segments as functional when productive rearrangements were above 56.7% and as segregating when the standard deviation between donors was above 5%. A statistical classification framework was built for diagnosing cytomegalovirus status from the catalog of TCR beta chain sequences. In a later analysis, V and J genes were assigned by comparing TCR nucleotide sequences against IMGT/GENE-DB human TR gene sequences. Using the TCRdist pipeline, a later analysis assigned CDR3 sequences along with most-parsimonious VDJ recombination scenarios. In a later analysis, every TCR beta chain was defined by the combination of its CDR3 amino acid sequence and its V-gene family, and reads without a unique V-gene family were dropped. A later analysis removed 500 to 600 highly shared, low-generation-probability nucleotide sequences to deal with suspected cross-contamination and a sequencing artifact. For each public chain, a later analysis derived a clonal expansion index from normalized ranks of inferred template counts within each repertoire. In a later analysis, generation probabilities were computed with a VDJ recombination model fitted to out-of-frame rearrangements, and the resulting probabilities were checked against IGoR. Hypergeometric tests were used in a later analysis to score TCR-TCR, TCR-HLA and TCR-CMV co-occurrence, with a repertoire-size bias correction applied to the TCR pairs. False discovery rates were estimated in a later analysis by permuting HLA or CMV assignments 20 times. In a later analysis, co-occurring TCRs were grouped with DBSCAN, and TCRdist sequence similarity was added when clustering was performed within HLA-allele-positive subsets. Co-occurrence clustering excluded repertoires with fewer than 30,000 or more than 120,000 public chains, plus five with anomalous nucleotide sharing. Entries here come from immuneACCESS through TCRdb and include only in-frame sequences with V and J called. Some clones fail to appear in such tables; in the studies checked, an unresolved V gene covers under half of the shortfall, and the cause of the remainder is unknown. For V, J and clone size, that table is used; D and trimming come from the DNA. The sample table contains under 200,000 clones; only one count was recorded for roughly 82% of them. The ten largest make up 5% to 7.5% of the sample.

What the authors observed across the whole study: HLA typing was unavailable for some donors at each locus, so association tests used only the typed subset. Compared with the 666-donor mean, donors in an Asian-associated ancestry cluster had fewer N-insertions in productive TCRs, according to a later genetic analysis. Strong co-occurrence of HLA alleles, especially DR and DQ, made assigning TCR associations to individual alleles difficult. V-gene and J-gene trimming of TCR beta chains was associated with a missense DCLRE1C variant in a later genetic analysis, and the association was replicated in an independent cohort. In a later analysis, 15,000 to 20,000 TCR beta sequences were associated with specific HLA alleles at a false discovery rate of 0.05. This cohort had only TCR beta chains sequenced, and the lack of alpha or paired-chain data limited which features could be detected. A later analysis found that TCR association rates varied across HLA loci, with DRB1 alleles showing the most associated TCRs and HLA-C alleles the fewest. In a later analysis, several top co-occurrence clusters were reported to appear linked to parvovirus B19, influenza, CMV and Epstein-Barr virus. The study listed approximately 150 TCR beta chains as associated with cytomegalovirus. In an earlier analysis of 587 of the donors, most TCR beta V segments were observed in productive rearrangements about 90% or about 30% of the time, broadly matching IMGT annotations. The sequencing pipeline was judged likely to have produced a cluster of highly shared sequence variants as a technical artifact. Approximately 16 rarely observed V segments, including chromosome 9 orphons, were excluded from the earlier analysis of several hundred of the donors because counts were too low. Immune exposure information for the cohort was limited to CMV serostatus. Presence/absence analyses assumed roughly uniform sequencing depth across donors, an assumption that may not hold. Most TCR sequences were observed very rarely across donors, whereas some public TCRs were present in many individuals. Some IMGT-functional V segments, including TRBV6-2 and TRBV6-3, could not be distinguished by the 87-base-pair reads and were therefore excluded. According to the authors, the approach could potentially be generalized to other disease states and immunological phenotypes. Most CMV-associated TCR beta chains appeared to be HLA-restricted in a later analysis, and the HLA associations seemed to be driven largely by CMV exposure. The classifier was reported to diagnose cytomegalovirus status with high specificity and sensitivity in both the original cohort and the validation cohort. In a later analysis, HLA-associated TCR beta chains showed more clonal expansion and lower generation probabilities than non-associated chains that were equally common. Correlated functional status among segregating V segments might reflect linkage disequilibrium, but an unknown experimental factor could not be ruled out. A further reported finding was that TCR beta sequences accurately predicted the HLA-A and HLA-B alleles for most subjects in the first cohort. A few of the identified cytomegalovirus-associated TCR beta chains were confirmed in vitro to be specific for cytomegalovirus antigens.

The cohort was made up of about 610 healthy bone marrow donors. Cohort members were all nominally healthy when sampled, although unrecorded immune exposures were likely present. The donor was CMV seropositive and belonged to the group of 270 or so seropositive cohort members. Each donor provided a peripheral blood sample, and peripheral blood mononuclear cells were used for TCR beta sequencing. The Qiagen DNeasy Blood Extraction Kit was used to extract genomic DNA from the blood cell samples. As encoded in the germline V gene, CDR1 is SQVTM while CDR2 is ANQGSEA. V is cut by 1 base and J by 4 bases, and the space between the germline ends is 16 bases. The CDR3, cysteine through phenylalanine, is 16 amino acids long. Of the read, only the CDR3 DNA is kept; its 48 bases are in frame from base 1. For this clone: It has no known antigen specificity. Per-base qualities were not stored, and no clone one base away is much larger.

The sequence was collected from a man between 50 and 59 years old in good health and CMV-seropositive. This receptor chain uses TRBV29-1 and TRBJ1-4; a weak D assignment points to TRBD1 (6 bases agree). The sample was PBMCs. In nucleotides, the sequence is TGCAGCGTTGAAGGGGGACAACAGGCGGTTAATGAAAAACTGTTTTTT. This is translated as CSVEGGQQAVNEKLFF.